This is a list of T cell receptor beta chains from one sample in a study of cytomegalovirus exposure and HLA in healthy donors. Method: immunoSEQ multiplex PCR; TCRdb's copy keeps in-frame clones and lacks some. Among 150,000 to 200,000 clones listed, almost 80% were seen once. The sequenced sample consisted of PBMCs. These receptors were collected from a man in his forties or fifties in good health and CMV-seropositive. CDR3s include the opening cysteine and the closing phenylalanine or tryptophan. The D gene is left open where the match is weak. A clone size is listed for some rows: how often the clone was seen (once, few, many), or a class if it is expanded.

d_call j_call v_call clone_size cdr3_aa cdr3_nt
TRBD2 TRBJ2-1 TRBV7-9 NA CASSLGLLAGGTGNEQFF TGTGCCAGCAGCTTAGGGTTACTAGCGGGAGGAACCGGTAATGAGCAGTTCTTC
NA TRBJ2-1 TRBV5-1 NA CASSLQAVNEQFF TGCGCCAGCAGCTTGCAAGCGGTCAATGAGCAGTTCTTC
TRBD1 TRBJ1-2 TRBV19 NA CASSPRGQRGTYGYTF TGTGCCAGTAGTCCAAGGGGACAGCGTGGCACCTATGGCTACACCTTC
TRBD2 TRBJ2-7 TRBV27 NA CASSRSGRPYEQYF TGTGCCAGCAGTAGAAGCGGGAGACCCTACGAGCAGTACTTC
NA TRBJ1-5 TRBV19 once CASSIGRDGRNQPQHF TGTGCCAGTAGTATAGGAAGGGACGGGAGAAATCAGCCCCAGCATTTT
TRBD1 TRBJ2-7 TRBV6-5 NA CASSLGQGEQYF TGTGCCAGCAGTTTAGGACAGGGAGAGCAGTACTTC
NA TRBJ1-1 TRBV6-5 NA CASSPLSRGNTEAFF TGTGCCAGCAGTCCCCTCTCCCGAGGGAATACTGAAGCTTTCTTT
TRBD1 TRBJ1-5 TRBV7-9 NA CASSPSGQTGPQHF TGTGCCAGCAGCCCTTCGGGACAGACCGGGCCCCAGCATTTT
NA TRBJ1-1 TRBV7-8 once CASSWELGAGQTFGGEAFF TGTGCCAGCAGCTGGGAATTAGGCGCAGGACAGACTTTTGGTGGTGAAGCTTTCTTT
NA TRBJ1-4 TRBV19 few CASSSSFVRAGVEKLFF TGTGCCAGTAGTAGCTCTTTCGTGAGGGCAGGGGTGGAAAAACTGTTTTTT
NA TRBJ2-6 TRBV7-9 NA CASSLALDGANGLTF TGTGCCAGCAGCTTAGCCCTTGATGGGGCCAACGGCCTGACTTTC
TRBD1 TRBJ2-4 TRBV29-1 NA CSAGNRGAKNIQYF TGCAGCGCGGGGAACAGGGGAGCCAAAAACATTCAGTACTTC
TRBD2 TRBJ2-1 TRBV7-9 once CASGGTSGKNNEQFF TGTGCCAGCGGCGGGACTAGCGGGAAAAACAATGAGCAGTTCTTC
TRBD1 TRBJ1-2 TRBV27 few CASSLDRVAYGYTF TGTGCCAGCAGTCTGGACAGGGTGGCCTATGGCTACACCTTC
NA TRBJ2-1 TRBV1 NA CTSSPAGLLSEQFF TGCACCAGCAGCCCGGCGGGACTCTTGTCTGAGCAGTTCTTC
TRBD2 TRBJ2-1 TRBV19 NA CASSMGLAGVNEQFF TGTGCCAGTAGTATGGGCCTAGCGGGAGTCAATGAGCAGTTCTTC
TRBD1 TRBJ1-1 TRBV29-1 NA CSVAGQGLFTEAFF TGCAGCGTAGCCGGACAGGGACTGTTCACTGAAGCTTTCTTT
TRBD2 TRBJ2-1 TRBV4-1 NA CASSQGLAGVISYNEQFF TGCGCCAGCAGCCAAGGGCTAGCGGGAGTGATCTCCTACAATGAGCAGTTCTTC
NA TRBJ1-5 TRBV2 NA CASSIGANQPQHF TGTGCCAGCAGTATAGGGGCCAATCAGCCCCAGCATTTT
TRBD2 TRBJ2-1 TRBV9 NA CASSVSGNSYNEQFF TGTGCCAGCAGCGTTAGCGGGAACTCCTACAATGAGCAGTTCTTC
NA TRBJ2-2 TRBV28 NA CASNPASQGTGELFF TGTGCCAGCAACCCCGCTAGTCAAGGCACCGGGGAGCTGTTTTTT
NA TRBJ2-3 TRBV9 NA CASSPRRDSSTDTQYF TGTGCCAGCAGCCCTCGCCGGGACTCGAGCACAGATACGCAGTATTTT
NA TRBJ2-6 TRBV14 few CASSQAGTLANGLTF TGTGCCAGCAGCCAAGCAGGGACTTTGGCCAACGGCCTGACTTTC
TRBD2 TRBJ2-7 TRBV29-1 NA CSVSGLAGGEQYF TGCAGCGTATCGGGACTAGCGGGAGGCGAGCAGTACTTC